The source of this T cell receptor beta chain is a study of T cells in Graves' hyperthyroidism and ophthalmopathy. For the study at large: Peripheral blood was taken when the disease was first diagnosed, before any treatment began. General study findings and limits: Most thyroid clonotypes expanded above 0.001 were also detected in blood.

With regard to this clonotype: The antigen remains unidentified.

CDR3 length: 16 residues. Germline V CDR1 and CDR2: MGHDK, SYGVNS. V dropped 4 bases and J dropped 5; count of bases not matched to a gene: 5. Individuals with ophthalmopathy presented a Clinical Activity Score of at least 3, a NOSPECS grade of at least 4 and a duration under 3 months. Each 10 ml fresh peripheral blood draw supplied the PBMCs. Amplified TCR beta CDR3 regions derived from RNA transcripts. First-round RT-PCR of the TCR CDR3 relied on the HTBI primer set. TCRdb re-called the multiplex PCR reads with MiXCR, one entry per CDR3 protein. Here the sample spans 640,000 or so distinct CDR3 sequences, 12% to 15% being singletons.

The TCR sequence derives from a woman aged 18-29 years with Graves' ophthalmopathy. The chain recombines TRBV25-1 with TRBJ2-2; 12 positions match TRBD2. What was sequenced was blood. The CDR3 DNA is TGTGCCAGCAGTGGGACTAGCGGGATAGGTACCGGGGAGCTGTTTTTT. This sequence encodes CASSGTSGIGTGELFF.